A single sample gave rise to the 32 T cell receptor beta chains below, sequenced in a study of OX40 agonist ivuxolimab in advanced cancers. Profiling relied on immunoSEQ multiplex PCR, and the TCRdb table lists in-frame clones only, not all of them. This table has around 19,000 clones, approximately 83% appearing once. The sequenced sample was CD4+ or CD8+ T cells sorted from blood, obtained in a trial of the OX40 agonist ivuxolimab. All receptors derive from an adult with an advanced solid tumor such as melanoma, head and neck, liver or kidney cancer.

This clone was found once. The chain recombines TRBV7-9 with TRBJ1-4, with D unresolved. CDR1 and CDR2 (germline): SEHNR, FQNEAQ (reference sequence). The CDR3 totals 14 residues. V shed 7 bases and J shed 5 bases, with 14 bases lying between them. The CDR3 is CASTSMLFNEKLFF. CDR3 nucleotide sequence: TGTGCCAGCACGTCTATGCTGTTCAATGAAAAACTGTTTTTT.

The rearrangement uses TRBV19 and TRBJ2-1; no clear D. V lost 0 bases and J lost 6, with 12 bases in between. The CDR3 has 15 residues. From germline, CDR1 is LNHDA and CDR2 SQIVND (reference sequence). CDR3 in DNA: TGTGCCAGTAGTATAGACTGGCTGAGTGTCAATGAGCAGTTCTTC. This sequence encodes CASSIDWLSVNEQFF. The full variable domain, rest sourced from reference TRBV19 and TRBJ2-1, is DGGITQSPKYLFRKEGQNVTLSCEQNLNHDAMYWYRQDPGQGLRLIYYSQIVNDFQKGDIAEGYSVSREKKESFPLTVTSAQKNPTAFYLCASSIDWLSVNEQFFGPGTRLTVL.

The DNA for the CDR3 is TGTGCCAGCAGCTTGGGACTTCGTGGGGCCAACGTCCTGACTTTC. It yields the protein CASSLGLRGANVLTF. The rearrangement links TRBV7-6 to TRBJ2-6; possibly TRBD2 for D (6 bases). Trimming cost V 3 bases and J 3 bases, with 9 bases left between them. Germline CDR1 reads SGHVS; CDR2 reads FNYEAQ. The CDR3 loop spans 15 amino acids.

The V and J genes are TRBV5-1 and TRBJ2-2; perhaps TRBD1 as D (5 bases). V was clipped by 7 bases and J by 5 bases, with 18 bases between them. The germline V gene encodes CDR1 SGHRS and CDR2 YFSETQ. The CDR3 runs to 15 residues. In DNA form, the CDR3 reads TGCGCCAGCTCCTCCTCTTGGGGCCGAACCGGGGAGCTGTTTTTT. As protein: CASSSSWGRTGELFF.

The rearrangement links TRBV29-1 to TRBJ2-1; the match to TRBD2 covers 16 bases. This CDR3 has 18 residues. CDR1 and CDR2 (germline): SQVTM, ANQGSEA. Trimming at V came to 4 bases and at J to 0 bases, leaving 6 bases not matched to a gene. DNA of the CDR3: TGCAGCGTTGCGGGGACTAGCGGGGGGGCCGCCTCCTACAATGAGCAGTTCTTC. Its translation: CSVAGTSGGAASYNEQFF.

The J gene is TRBJ2-6, the V gene TRBV5-1; D remains ambiguous. CDR1 SGHRS and CDR2 YFSETQ come from the germline V gene. Trimming took 0 bases from V and 2 from J, leaving 6 bases between them. The CDR3 consists of 15 residues. DNA of the CDR3: TGCGCCAGCAGCTTGGTCTTTGCTGGGGCCAACGTCCTGACTTTC. This codes for CASSLVFAGANVLTF.

The rearrangement joins TRBV9 to TRBJ2-5, with TRBD2 matching 8 bases. CDR1 and CDR2 from the germline V gene are SGDLS and YYNGEE. V lost 0 bases and J lost 4; bases outside the gene matches: 11. The CDR3 length is 17 residues. Written as DNA, the CDR3 is TGTGCCAGCAGCGTAGGCCTCTTAGCGGGGCCGGGAGAGACCCAGTACTTC. It translates to CASSVGLLAGPGETQYF.

V usage is TRBV4-3 and J usage is TRBJ2-1, with TRBD1 identical over 8 bases. J gave up 4 bases and V 3 bases, and 2 bases lay outside the gene matches. The CDR3 is made up of 14 amino acids. CDR1 is LGHNA and CDR2 is YSLEER in the germline V gene. In nucleotides, the CDR3 is TGCGCCAGCAGCCAGGACAGGGTATACAATGAGCAGTTCTTC. Protein sequence: CASSQDRVYNEQFF.

With regard to this clone: This could be a read error, since a much larger clone is one nucleotide away. The rearrangement joins TRBV29-1 to TRBJ1-4; 8 bases agree with TRBD1. The V gene end was trimmed by 1 base and the J gene end by 7 bases; junction bases not matched to a gene: 11. Looked up from germline, CDR1 is SQVTM and CDR2 is ANQGSEA. This CDR3 is built from 16 residues. CDR3 DNA: TGCAGCGTTGAAGGAGTGCGGGGACAGGACATTGAAAAACTGTTTTTT. Translation: CSVEGVRGQDIEKLFF.

The chain employs TRBV12-5 and TRBJ2-4; 8 bases align to TRBD2. Trimming removed 1 base from V and 8 bases from J; junction bases left unmatched: 4. The CDR3 covers 14 residues. Germline V gives CDR1 LGHNT, CDR2 FRNRAP. CDR3 coding DNA: TGTGCTAGTGGTTTGGCCGGGGGGGCAGACATTCAGTACTTC. Translating gives CASGLAGGADIQYF.

This clone was picked up a small number of times. The chain links TRBV11-2 to TRBJ2-7; D may match TRBD1 or TRBD2 (5 bases each). Germline V CDR1 and CDR2: SGHAT, FQNNGV. The CDR3 loop spans 16 amino acids. The V gene lost 3 bases and the J gene lost 6 bases, with 21 bases spanning the gap. The CDR3 here is CASSLVVTRGLGEQYF. For the CDR3, the DNA is TGTGCCAGCAGCTTGGTGGTTACGAGGGGATTGGGCGAGCAGTACTTC.

This chain uses TRBV6-1 with TRBJ2-1; no firm D call. V shed 1 base and J shed 13 bases, with 11 bases lying between them. Germline loops: CDR1 MNHNS, CDR2 SASEGT. The CDR3 spans 12 residues. CDR3 in DNA: TGTGCCAGCAGTGAAGGGCCCCACCATCAGTTCTTC. Its protein product is CASSEGPHHQFF.

The sample holds one count of this clone. V gene TRBV7-4 combines with J gene TRBJ1-1; TRBD1 matches 8 bases. The CDR3 loop spans 14 amino acids. Trimming cost V 2 bases and J 4 bases; bases outside gene matches: 3. Per the germline V gene, CDR1 is SGHVT and CDR2 is SQSDAQ. The CDR3 spells CASSLQGAGTEAFF. In DNA form, the CDR3 reads TGTGCCAGCAGCTTACAGGGGGCAGGCACTGAAGCTTTCTTT.

The gene calls are TRBV7-3 and TRBJ1-4; tentative D call: TRBD1 (5 bases). CDR3 length: 15 amino acids. Trimming pared 5 bases from V and 7 bases from J, leaving 17 bases between. Germline loops: CDR1 SGHTA, CDR2 FQGTGA. Here the CDR3 reads CASSPWADIGEKLFF. DNA for the CDR3: TGTGCCAGCAGCCCCTGGGCGGACATCGGTGAAAAACTGTTTTTT.

The genes are TRBV9 and TRBJ1-2, with a tentative D call TRBD1 (5 bases). The germline V gene encodes CDR1 SGDLS and CDR2 YYNGEE. Trimming took 4 bases from V and 10 from J, leaving 23 bases between them. The CDR3 length is 15 residues. In DNA, the CDR3 is TGTGCCAGCAGCCAGTCCCCCGGCAGGGTGCAACCCTACACCTTC. Protein product: CASSQSPGRVQPYTF.

The V call is TRBV7-9, the J call TRBJ1-2; possible D gene TRBD1, 5 bases. Germline V gene data show CDR1 as SEHNR and CDR2 as FQNEAQ (reference sequence). CDR3 length: 14 amino acids. The V end lost 1 base, the J end lost 2 bases, and 8 bases lay between the germline ends. CDR3: CASSLVSGNYGYTF. In nucleotides, the CDR3 is TGTGCCAGCAGCTTAGTCTCAGGGAACTATGGCTACACCTTC.

V gene TRBV9 combines with J gene TRBJ2-3; D perhaps matches TRBD2 (6 bases). Germline V gives CDR1 SGDLS, CDR2 YYNGEE. Trimming pared 7 bases from V and 2 bases from J, leaving 17 bases between. The CDR3 length is 15 residues. CDR3 bases: TGTGCCAGCGGCACGGGAGACCGCCCCACAGATACGCAGTATTTT. Protein: CASGTGDRPTDTQYF.

The chain links TRBV9 to TRBJ2-7, with 9 bases lining up with TRBD1. The CDR3 covers 14 residues. Germline values: CDR1 SGDLS, CDR2 YYNGEE. Unmatched junction bases numbered 4, after V lost 5 bases and J lost 1 base. The CDR3 loop is CASSWTGDSYEQYF. The DNA of the CDR3 is TGTGCCAGCAGTTGGACAGGGGATTCCTACGAGCAGTACTTC. Filled out from reference TRBV9 and TRBJ2-7, the complete variable domain reads DSGVTQTPKHLITATGQRVTLRCSPRSGDLSVYWYQQSLDQGLQFLIQYYNGEERAKGNILERFSAQQFPDLHSELNLSSLELGDSALYFCASSWTGDSYEQYFGPGTRLTVT.

This chain joins TRBV7-9 and TRBJ2-3, with 11 bases aligning to TRBD2. CDR3 length: 15 amino acids. Germline V gene sequence: CDR1 SEHNR, CDR2 FQNEAQ (reference sequence). Trimming cost V 4 bases and J 5 bases; bases outside gene matches: 5. The CDR3 here is CASSWPGTSGDTQYF. The DNA of the CDR3 is TGTGCCAGCAGCTGGCCCGGGACTAGCGGAGATACGCAGTATTTT.

This CDR3 is CASTPGGVYGYTF. CDR3 nucleotides: TGTGCCAGCACCCCCGGTGGTGTCTATGGCTACACCTTC. This chain joins TRBV7-6 and TRBJ1-2; no reliable D call. CDR1 SGHVS and CDR2 FNYEAQ come from the germline V gene. With 7 bases removed from V and 4 bases from J, the gap between germline ends came to 13 bases. This CDR3 has 13 residues.

The V call is TRBV6-1, the J call TRBJ2-7; 10 nucleotides match TRBD2. J gave up 7 bases and V 5 bases, and 11 bases lay outside the gene matches. The germline CDR1 and CDR2 sequences are MNHNS and SASEGT. The CDR3 length is 15 residues. CDR3 nucleotide sequence: TGTGCCAGCAGTCCCCAGCGGGGGGGACCTGAAGAGCAGTACTTC. It codes for CASSPQRGGPEEQYF.

The rearrangement uses TRBV6-1 and TRBJ1-5; TRBD1 might be the D (5 bases). The CDR3 runs to 15 residues. Germline-derived CDR1 and CDR2 are MNHNS and SASEGT. The ends were cut back, 2 bases at V and 4 bases at J, with 12 bases in the middle. The CDR3 DNA is TGTGCCAGCAGTGAATGGGGGAACGAAAATCAGCCCCAGCATTTT. As protein: CASSEWGNENQPQHF.

The chain couples TRBV7-2 to TRBJ2-7; D might be TRBD1 or TRBD2, each matching 5 bases. The CDR3 is 14 residues long. In germline, CDR1 is SGHTA, CDR2 FQGNSA. Deletions cut 4 bases from V and 7 bases from J, with 17 bases between. Written as DNA, the CDR3 is TGTGCCAGCAGCTGGACTTTAGAGGGGCGGGAGCAGTACTTC. Translating gives CASSWTLEGREQYF.

The chain joins TRBV10-3 to TRBJ2-2; either TRBD1 or TRBD2 may supply D (5 bases each). The V and J ends lost 10 bases and 4 bases respectively, with 19 bases between them. The CDR3 consists of 15 residues. Germline CDR1 reads ENHRY; CDR2 reads SYGVKD. DNA of the CDR3: TGTGCCACCGGAGAGGGGTTGGCTAGCACCGGGGAGCTGTTTTTT. It yields the protein CATGEGLASTGELFF.

This clone appeared a few times. Other DNA sequences in this specimen translate into the identical CDR3. CDR3 amino acids: CAWGLDTQYF. The CDR3 DNA reads TGTGCCTGGGGTTTAGATACGCAGTATTTT. The chain links TRBV30 to TRBJ2-3; D unclear. Germline loops: CDR1 GTSNPN, CDR2 SVGIG (reference sequence). The CDR3 extends over 10 amino acids. The germline V and J ends were trimmed by 5 bases and 5 bases, with 5 bases remaining between them. Complete variable domain (other parts from reference TRBV30 and TRBJ2-3): SQTIHQWPATLVQPVGSPLSLECTVEGTSNPNLYWYRQAAGRGLQLLFYSVGIGQISSEVPQNLSASRPQDRQFILSSKKLLLSDSGFYLCAWGLDTQYFGPGTRLTVL.

This clone has a single count. The germline gene is not matched at one end of the junction; a read error may be the cause. The rearrangement uses TRBV7-8 and TRBJ2-2; TRBD1 is a possible D gene (6 bases). This CDR3 contains 15 residues. The germline gives CDR1 SGHVS, CDR2 FQNEAQ. The CDR3 loop reads CASSLFDRNSGELFF. As DNA, the CDR3 is TGTGCCAGCAGCTTATTTGACAGGAACTCCGGGGAGCTGTTTTTT.

This rearrangement joins TRBV2 to TRBJ2-2; D is unclear. The CDR3 is 14 amino acids. V lost 6 bases to trimming and J lost 8 bases, with 16 bases between them. Germline V gives CDR1 SNHLY, CDR2 FYNNEI. CDR3 residues: CASRPTASVGELFF. In DNA, the CDR3 is TGTGCCAGCAGACCCACGGCCTCAGTTGGGGAGCTGTTTTTT.

The chain links TRBV2 to TRBJ2-7; D unclear. CDR1 and CDR2 (germline): SNHLY, FYNNEI. The CDR3 contains 15 residues. Trimming took 4 bases from V and 0 from J, leaving 13 bases between them. The CDR3 nucleotides are TGTGCCAGCAGTGGTAGGCTTATCAGCTCCTACGAGCAGTACTTC. Translated, it gives CASSGRLISSYEQYF.

V is TRBV2 and J is TRBJ1-1; possibly TRBD1 for D (5 bases). This CDR3 spans 15 amino acids. V was shortened by 6 bases and J by 1 base, with 15 bases between the two germline ends. Germline lookup yields CDR1 SNHLY and CDR2 FYNNEI. This CDR3 is CASRPQDIQNTEAFF. For the CDR3, the DNA is TGTGCCAGCAGACCACAGGACATACAGAACACTGAAGCTTTCTTT.

The DNA of the CDR3 is TGTGCCAGCAGTCCCCGTGGGGGGACCTCCTACGAGCAGTACTTC. Translated: CASSPRGGTSYEQYF. The rearrangement links TRBV27 to TRBJ2-5, with a weak D call TRBD2 (6 bases). The J call may be faulty, since TRBJ2-7 better matches the DNA end. This CDR3 comprises 15 residues. Germline CDR1 is MNHEY and CDR2 is SMNVEV (reference sequence).

This chain connects TRBV10-2 to TRBJ2-7; 7 bases map to TRBD2. Germline V gene data show CDR1 as WSHSY and CDR2 as SAAADI. The CDR3 has 14 amino acids. Germline trimming cut 6 bases from V and 4 bases from J; bases unmatched to any gene: 9. CDR3 nucleotide sequence: TGCGCCAGCAGGGCGGGAGCGATTACTTACGAGCAGTACTTC. Protein: CASRAGAITYEQYF.

This chain joins TRBV25-1 and TRBJ2-2; 8 nucleotides match TRBD1. The germline CDR1 and CDR2 sequences are MGHDK and SYGVNS. The CDR3 consists of 14 residues. After removal of 6 bases from V and 7 bases from J, the junction contained 7 bases not matched to a gene. CDR3 bases: TGTGCCAGCAGCACCAGGGGGCGCGGCGGGGAGCTGTTTTTT. Its protein is CASSTRGRGGELFF.